This T cell receptor beta chain came from a study of shared clonotypes between healthy human individuals. Assay used: immunoSEQ multiplex PCR; TCRdb lists only in-frame clones, some missing. The sample lists roughly 2 million clones; roughly 94% were seen once. CDR1 is GTSNPN, CDR2 SVGIG, per germline (reference sequence). V was clipped by 4 bases and J by 3 bases, with 13 bases between them. This CDR3 is 13 amino acids long. The study enrolled healthy HIV-negative adults without recent acute infections or vaccinations as donors. With respect to this clone: Its antigen remains unidentified.

Notes on the study in general: Naive CD4 clonotypes overlapped across a few donors at roughly 5%.

The V call is TRBV30, the J call TRBJ2-7; maybe TRBD1 (5 bases). Sequencing used naive CD4+ T cells sorted from blood. Subset given: CD45RA+ positively selected. This TCR was sampled from a man between 18 and 35 years old in good health. This chain's CDR3 is CAWTYTGIYEQYF. DNA for the CDR3: TGTGCCTGGACCTATACAGGCATCTACGAGCAGTACTTC.